The clone carrying this T cell receptor beta chain was found many times. The junction departs from germline at one end; a sequencing error may be responsible. The sample belongs to a study of T-cell reconstitution after alpha-beta-depleted transplantation in children. Unique molecular identifiers were used in preparing the TCRbeta library. TCRdb analysed the PCR reads with MiXCR anew, one entry per CDR3 protein. The sample yields some 600,000 distinct CDR3 sequences, approximately 12% seen once. The CDR3 consists of 12 residues. The germline CDR1 and CDR2 sequences are SSHAT and FNYEAQ (reference sequence).

The J gene is TRBJ2-7, the V gene TRBV7-7; TRBD2 aligns across 7 bases. This TCR was recovered from a male patient between 5 and 17 years old who had a stem cell transplant for acute myeloid leukemia, so the T cells may come from the graft donor. This material consisted of PBMCs, mostly from graft donor cells, taken 360 days after TCRalphabeta/CD19-depleted stem cell transplant. Here the CDR3 reads CASSPLGGEQYF. In DNA form, the CDR3 reads TGTGCTAGCAGCCCCTTGGGGGGGGAGCAGTACTTC.